Given below is one TCR beta chain in context. V was pared by 7 bases and J by 0 bases, with 13 bases between. The CDR3 sequence is 15 residues long. In germline, CDR1 is MNHEY, CDR2 SVGAGI. This sample stems from a study of blood T cell repertoires in COVID-19. Whole-study context: Samples representing acute and convalescent COVID-19 were sourced from the United States, Italy and Spain. PBMCs, B-cell-depleted T cells, or T cells provided the cDNA or gDNA that made up the material.

Under the authors' procedure: Amplification of reference gene primers provided the estimated nucleated cell counts. Using immunoSEQ multiplex PCR, the repertoire was profiled, and TCRdb retains in-frame clones only, with some absent. That table supplies the V and J calls and clone size; D and trimming were determined from the DNA. Counted here are 65,000 to 85,000 clones, roughly nine tenths occurring once; the ten biggest clones make up approximately 2.7%. The sequencing sample was made of peripheral blood. The chain recombines TRBV6-5 with TRBJ1-3; a weak D match, TRBD1 (5 bases). The clonotype originates from a man aged 50 to 60 with acute or convalescent COVID-19. CDR3 sequence: CASNRQKSSGNTIYF. The CDR3 coding sequence is TGTGCCAGCAATAGACAGAAAAGCTCTGGAAACACCATATATTTT.